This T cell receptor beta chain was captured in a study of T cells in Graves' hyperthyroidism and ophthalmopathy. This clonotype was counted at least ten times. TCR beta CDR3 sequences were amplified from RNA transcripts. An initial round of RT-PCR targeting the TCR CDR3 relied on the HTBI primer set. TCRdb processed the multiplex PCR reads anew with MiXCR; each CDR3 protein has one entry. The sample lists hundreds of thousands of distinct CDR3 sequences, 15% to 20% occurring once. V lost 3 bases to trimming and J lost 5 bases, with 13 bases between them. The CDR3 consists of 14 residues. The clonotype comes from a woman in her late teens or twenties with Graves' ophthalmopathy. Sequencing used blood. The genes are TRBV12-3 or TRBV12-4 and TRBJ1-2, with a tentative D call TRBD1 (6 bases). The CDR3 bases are TGTGCCAGCAGTTTCGCAGGGGTCTTTTATGGCTACACCTTC. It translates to CASSFAGVFYGYTF.